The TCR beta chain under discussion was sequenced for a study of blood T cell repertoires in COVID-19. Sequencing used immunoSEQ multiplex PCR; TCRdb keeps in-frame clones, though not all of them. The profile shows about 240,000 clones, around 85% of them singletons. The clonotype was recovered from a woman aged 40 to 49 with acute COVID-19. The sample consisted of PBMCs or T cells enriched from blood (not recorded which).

CDR3 protein: CASRFWTVLNTEAFF. CDR3 DNA sequence: TGCGCCAGCAGATTCTGGACAGTCTTGAACACTGAAGCTTTCTTT. The chain is built from TRBV10-1 and TRBJ1-1, with D perhaps TRBD1 (6 bases). There are 15 residues in the CDR3. Trimming took 6 bases from V and 0 from J, leaving 14 bases between them. The germline gives CDR1 WNHNN, CDR2 SYGVQD (reference sequence).